The 13 T cell receptor beta chains below all came from one sample that was sequenced in a study of breast tumors, draining lymph nodes, adjacent tissues. Each CDR3 protein is one row after TCRdb ran MiXCR on the multiplex PCR reads. The repertoire consists of under 70,000 distinct CDR3 sequences, with around two fifths occurring once and the leading ten covering roughly 8.1%. Sequenced: breast tumor tissue. The receptor source for this set is a female donor with breast cancer. Some clones in this sample may be carry-over from other donors' samples.

The sample holds many counts of this clonotype. This chain uses TRBV20-1 with TRBJ2-7, with D perhaps being TRBD1 or TRBD2 (7 bases each). With 3 bases removed from V and 2 bases from J, the gap between germline ends came to 17 bases. CDR1 and CDR2 (germline): DFQATT, SNEGSKA (reference sequence). There are 15 residues in the CDR3. CDR3 loop: CSARARGRGTYEQYF. The CDR3 coding sequence is TGCAGTGCTAGGGCGAGGGGGCGGGGGACCTACGAGCAGTACTTC.

In this sample, this clonotype turned up many times. The CDR3 DNA reads TGTGCCACCTTTCCGGGGTTCTCTGCCGAGCAGTACTTC. It specifies CATFPGFSAEQYF. The rearrangement uses TRBV6-1 and TRBJ2-7; D may be TRBD2 (5 bases). Trimming removed 10 bases at V and 6 bases at J, with 19 bases between. CDR3 length: 13 amino acids. Germline V lookup: CDR1 MNHNS, CDR2 SASEGT.

CDR3 amino acids: CAGGEGRTATNEKLFF. The CDR3 DNA follows: TGTGCCGGGGGGGAGGGGAGGACCGCAACTAATGAAAAACTGTTTTTT. The genes are TRBV7-8 and TRBJ1-4, with D possibly TRBD1 on 5 matching bases. CDR1 and CDR2 (germline): SGHVS, FQNEAQ. CDR3 length: 16 residues. The ends were cut back, 11 bases at V and 0 bases at J, with 19 bases in the middle.

This clonotype was seen a handful of times. The V call is TRBV24-1, the J call TRBJ2-5, with 8 nucleotides matching TRBD2. Germline V gene data show CDR1 as KGHDR and CDR2 as SFDVKD. V was clipped by 2 bases and J by 3 bases; unmatched bases: 4. This CDR3 contains 15 residues. The CDR3 coding sequence is TGTGCCACCAGTGATTGGTCGGGGGGGGAAGAGACCCAGTACTTC. Amino acids: CATSDWSGGEETQYF.

This clonotype showed up many times. The rearrangement uses TRBV6-1 and TRBJ1-5, with D uncertain. From germline, CDR1 is MNHNS and CDR2 SASEGT. There are 14 residues in the CDR3. Between the trimmed V and J ends, which lost 2 bases and 5 bases, there was a span of 10 bases. CDR3 sequence: CASSEWQRDQPQHF. CDR3 DNA: TGTGCCAGCAGTGAATGGCAGAGAGATCAGCCCCAGCATTTT.

With regard to this clonotype: This may be a read error: a much more frequent sequence differs by one nucleotide. CDR3 nucleotides: TGTGCCAGCGTCCGACAGGAGAACACCGGGGAGCTGTTTTTT. Translating it yields CASVRQENTGELFF. V and J are TRBV6-6 and TRBJ2-2; tentatively, D is TRBD1 (6 bases). CDR1 is MNHNY and CDR2 is SVGAGI in the germline V gene (reference sequence). V lost 8 bases and J 1 base, leaving 11 bases between the germline ends. The CDR3 is 14 amino acids.

The chain uses TRBV20-1 and TRBJ1-5; 10 bases fit TRBD1. There are 15 residues in the CDR3. Trimming removed 0 bases from V and 5 bases from J; junction bases left unmatched: 4. CDR1 and CDR2 (germline): DFQATT, SNEGSKA (reference sequence). Here the CDR3 DNA reads TGCAGTGCTAGAGATCTAGGGACAGGGGATCAGCCCCAGCATTTT. Its translation: CSARDLGTGDQPQHF.

This clonotype was counted ten times or more. The V and J genes are TRBV12-3 or TRBV12-4 and TRBJ2-1; maybe TRBD2 (7 bases). This CDR3 contains 16 residues. V was trimmed by 3 bases and J by 2 bases, leaving 14 bases between them. The CDR3 spells CASSFRGGGPYNEQFF. The CDR3 DNA reads as TGTGCCAGCAGTTTCCGAGGGGGGGGTCCCTACAATGAGCAGTTCTTC.

With regard to this clonotype: Since the CDR3 does not end with the conserved phenylalanine or tryptophan, this likely comes from a read error. The DNA is omitted, as the CDR3 cannot be located on it reliably, and the CDR3 follows TCRdb's listing. The J gene is TRBJ1-3, the V gene TRBV7-2. A total of 14 residues make up the CDR3, ends included. Germline values: CDR1 SGHTA, CDR2 FQGNSA. The CDR3: CASGPGLMGGPIDT.

As regards this clonotype: The conserved closing phenylalanine or tryptophan is absent in this CDR3, likely reflecting a read error. The limits of the CDR3 on the DNA are not certain, so only TCRdb's listed CDR3 is given. The chain joins TRBV3-2 to TRBJ2-2; the D call in the table, TRBD2, was not verified against the DNA. TRBV3-2 is classified as a pseudogene. Ends included, the CDR3 has 20 residues. CDR3 sequence reads: CASSQEQDWSAGGYTGELFL.

The chain uses TRBV12-3 or TRBV12-4 and TRBJ1-2; 10 bases line up with TRBD1. The CDR3 loop spans 15 amino acids. After removal of 6 bases from V and 6 bases from J, the junction contained 10 bases not matched to a gene. The CDR3 spells CASRQGTGEWNGYTF. DNA for the CDR3: TGTGCCAGCAGACAAGGGACAGGGGAATGGAATGGCTACACCTTC.

J is TRBJ2-5 and V is TRBV5-5; TRBD2 aligns across 8 bases. The CDR3 runs to 16 residues. Germline V gives CDR1 SGHKS, CDR2 YYEKEE (reference sequence). V trimming: 0 bases; J trimming: 9 bases; junction bases outside the gene matches: 13. The CDR3: CASSLVSSGVRLAQYF. The DNA for the CDR3 is TGTGCCAGCAGCTTGGTCAGTAGCGGGGTACGCTTGGCCCAGTACTTC.

This clonotype has ten or more counts. The J gene is TRBJ1-1, the V gene TRBV3-1; 9 bases line up with TRBD1. The length of the CDR3 is 15 residues. V lost 3 bases and J lost 5; bases outside the gene matches: 7. The germline gives CDR1 LGHDT, CDR2 YNNKEL (reference sequence). The CDR3 region is CASSHTDRGRTEAFF. As DNA, the CDR3 is TGTGCCAGCAGCCATACTGACAGGGGGAGGACTGAAGCTTTCTTT.